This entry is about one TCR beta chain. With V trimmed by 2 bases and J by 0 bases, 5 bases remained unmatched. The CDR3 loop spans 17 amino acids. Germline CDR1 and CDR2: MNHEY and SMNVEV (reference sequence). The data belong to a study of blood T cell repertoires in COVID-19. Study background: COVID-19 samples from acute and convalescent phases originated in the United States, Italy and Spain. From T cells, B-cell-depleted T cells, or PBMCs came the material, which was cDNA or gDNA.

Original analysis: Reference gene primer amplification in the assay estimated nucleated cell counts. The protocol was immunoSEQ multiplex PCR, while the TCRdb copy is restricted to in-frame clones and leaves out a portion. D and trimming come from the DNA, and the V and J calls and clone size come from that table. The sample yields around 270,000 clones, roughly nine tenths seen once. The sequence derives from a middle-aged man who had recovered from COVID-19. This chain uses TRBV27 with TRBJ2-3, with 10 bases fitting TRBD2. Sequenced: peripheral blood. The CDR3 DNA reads TGTGCCAGCAGTTTAAAGGCTAGCGGGAGAAGCACAGATACGCAGTATTTT. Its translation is CASSLKASGRSTDTQYF.